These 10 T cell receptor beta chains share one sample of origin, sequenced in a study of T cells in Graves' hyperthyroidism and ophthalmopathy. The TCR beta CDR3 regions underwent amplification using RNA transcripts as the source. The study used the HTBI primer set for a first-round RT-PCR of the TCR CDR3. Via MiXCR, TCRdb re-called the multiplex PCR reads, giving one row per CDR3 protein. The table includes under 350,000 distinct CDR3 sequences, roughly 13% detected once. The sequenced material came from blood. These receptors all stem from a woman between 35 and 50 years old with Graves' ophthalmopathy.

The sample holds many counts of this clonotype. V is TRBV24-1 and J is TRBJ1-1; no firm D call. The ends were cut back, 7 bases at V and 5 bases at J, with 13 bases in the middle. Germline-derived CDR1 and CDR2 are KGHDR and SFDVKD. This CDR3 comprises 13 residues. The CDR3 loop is CATRLKGTTEAFF. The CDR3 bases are TGTGCCACCAGATTGAAAGGTACGACTGAAGCTTTCTTT.

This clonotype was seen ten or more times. The CDR3 sequence: CASSRAAGSPLHF. The CDR3 nucleotides read TGTGCCAGCAGTCGGGCAGCGGGGTCACCCCTCCACTTT. The J gene is TRBJ1-6, the V gene TRBV25-1, with unresolved D. The CDR3 consists of 13 residues. V dropped 5 bases and J dropped 10 bases, with 12 bases sitting between them. Per germline, CDR1 MGHDK and CDR2 SYGVNS.

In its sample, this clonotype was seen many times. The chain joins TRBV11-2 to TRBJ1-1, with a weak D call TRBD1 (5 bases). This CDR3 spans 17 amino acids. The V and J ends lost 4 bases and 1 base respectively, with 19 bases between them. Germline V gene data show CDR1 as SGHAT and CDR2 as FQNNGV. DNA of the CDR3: TGTGCCAGCAGCTGGAGAGAGGTTAGGGGTCGGAACACTGAAGCTTTCTTT. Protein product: CASSWREVRGRNTEAFF.

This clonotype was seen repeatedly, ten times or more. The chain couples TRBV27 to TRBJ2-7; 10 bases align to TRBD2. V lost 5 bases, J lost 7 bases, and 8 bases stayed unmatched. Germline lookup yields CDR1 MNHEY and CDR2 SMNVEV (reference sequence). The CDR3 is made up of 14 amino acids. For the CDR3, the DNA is TGTGCCAGCAGTGAGAGCGGGAGGGCCCCAGAGCAGTACTTC. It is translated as CASSESGRAPEQYF.

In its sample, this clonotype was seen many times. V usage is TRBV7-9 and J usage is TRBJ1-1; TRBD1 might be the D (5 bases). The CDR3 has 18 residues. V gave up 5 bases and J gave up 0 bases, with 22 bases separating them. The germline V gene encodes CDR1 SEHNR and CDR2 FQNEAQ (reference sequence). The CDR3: CASSATGGGTWMNTEAFF. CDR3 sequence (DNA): TGTGCCAGCAGCGCTACTGGGGGGGGTACTTGGATGAACACTGAAGCTTTCTTT.

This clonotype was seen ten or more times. The CDR3 nucleotides read TGTGCCAGCAGCTTATTTATTGGAGGACTAGCGGGGGAGGAGACCCAGTACTTC. It translates to CASSLFIGGLAGEETQYF. The chain employs TRBV7-2 and TRBJ2-5; TRBD2 matches 13 bases. Germline CDR1 SGHTA, CDR2 FQGNSA. CDR3 length: 18 amino acids. V lost 2 bases to trimming and J lost 5 bases; unmatched junction nucleotides: 11.

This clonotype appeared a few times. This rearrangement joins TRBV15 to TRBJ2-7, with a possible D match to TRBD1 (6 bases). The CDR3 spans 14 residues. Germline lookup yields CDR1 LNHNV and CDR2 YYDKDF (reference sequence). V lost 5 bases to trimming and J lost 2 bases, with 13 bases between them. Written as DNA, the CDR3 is TGTGCCACCAGCCGCTTCGAGGGGGCCTACGAGCAGTACTTC. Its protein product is CATSRFEGAYEQYF.

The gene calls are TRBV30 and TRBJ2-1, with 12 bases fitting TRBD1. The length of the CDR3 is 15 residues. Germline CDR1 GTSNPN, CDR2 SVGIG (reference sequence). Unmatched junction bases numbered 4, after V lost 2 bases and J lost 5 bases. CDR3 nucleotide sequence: TGTGCCTGGAGTCCGGGACAGGGGGCCAACAATGAGCAGTTCTTC. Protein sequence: CAWSPGQGANNEQFF.

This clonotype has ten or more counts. The DNA of the CDR3 is TGTGCCAGTAGTATGCAGACTCGGGATACGCAGTATTTT. It yields the protein CASSMQTRDTQYF. The chain carries TRBV19 and TRBJ2-3; D is uncertain. Trimming pared 3 bases from V and 6 bases from J, leaving 10 bases between. CDR1 LNHDA and CDR2 SQIVND come from the germline V gene (reference sequence). This CDR3 spans 13 amino acids. Full variable domain (remainder filled in from reference TRBV19 and TRBJ2-3): DGGITQSPKYLFRKEGQNVTLSCEQNLNHDAMYWYRQDPGQGLRLIYYSQIVNDFQKGDIAEGYSVSREKKESFPLTVTSAQKNPTAFYLCASSMQTRDTQYFGPGTRLTVL.

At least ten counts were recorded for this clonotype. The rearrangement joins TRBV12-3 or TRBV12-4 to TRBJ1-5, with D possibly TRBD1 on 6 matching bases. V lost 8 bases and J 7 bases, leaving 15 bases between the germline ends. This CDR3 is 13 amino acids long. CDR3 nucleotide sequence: TGTGCCAGCTTGCTGGGGGCAGGACAGCCCCAGCATTTT. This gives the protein CASLLGAGQPQHF.